These 24 T cell receptor beta chains share one sample of origin, sequenced in a study of regulatory and conventional T cells in RAG deficiency. The protocol was immunoSEQ multiplex PCR, while the TCRdb copy is restricted to in-frame clones and leaves out a portion. The sample records approximately 35,000 clones, 60% to 85% being singletons. Conventional CD4+ T cells were sorted from blood as CD25-low CD127-high cells. The same specimen was also included in a second study, on regulatory T cells. From that paper: The PCR used 52 TRBV and 13 TRBJ primers.

The material sequenced was CD4+ effector T cells sorted from blood. These receptors all stem from a human donor in good health.

The chain has TRBV5-6 and TRBJ2-1; 10 bases are a match to TRBD2. J lost 7 bases, V lost 1 base, and 11 bases had no gene match. The CDR3 runs to 17 residues. Germline-derived CDR1 and CDR2 are SGHDT and YYEEEE. The CDR3: CASSLNTGTSVWNEQFF. The CDR3 DNA reads as TGTGCCAGCAGCTTGAACACCGGGACTAGCGTGTGGAATGAGCAGTTCTTC.

The chain recombines TRBV5-1 with TRBJ2-4; perhaps TRBD2 as D (6 bases). The CDR3 loop spans 15 amino acids. V shed 1 base and J shed 5 bases, with 13 bases lying between them. Germline values: CDR1 SGHRS, CDR2 YFSETQ. The CDR3 bases are TGCGCCAGCAGCTTGAATGCGGGACCCGAAAACATTCAGTACTTC. Protein: CASSLNAGPENIQYF. Filled out from reference TRBV5-1 and TRBJ2-4, the complete variable domain reads KAGVTQTPRYLIKTRGQQVTLSCSPISGHRSVSWYQQTPGQGLQFLFEYFSETQRNKGNFPGRFSGRQFSNSRSEMNVSTLELGDSALYLCASSLNAGPENIQYFGAGTRLSVL.

The chain recombines TRBV10-1 with TRBJ2-6, with unresolved D. This CDR3 has 15 amino acids. V was shortened by 0 bases and J by 1 base, with 4 bases between the two germline ends. Germline V gene data show CDR1 as WNHNN and CDR2 as SYGVQD (reference sequence). CDR3 in amino acids: CASSESASGANVLTF. CDR3 bases: TGCGCCAGCAGTGAGTCGGCGTCTGGGGCCAACGTCCTGACTTTC.

The chain has TRBV6-1 and TRBJ1-2; 8 bases align to TRBD1. CDR1 is MNHNS, CDR2 SASEGT, per germline. V was pared by 5 bases and J by 3 bases, with 8 bases of the junction left unmatched. CDR3 length: 15 amino acids. This chain's CDR3 is CASSIGQGLDYGYTF. Written as DNA, the CDR3 is TGTGCCAGCAGTATCGGACAGGGTCTAGACTATGGCTACACCTTC.

The V gene is TRBV28, the J gene TRBJ1-6; no firm D call. Germline V CDR1 and CDR2: MDHEN, SYDVKM. The CDR3 extends over 15 amino acids. Trimming left V 6 bases short and J 4 bases short, with 13 bases between. The CDR3 reads CASRHQRSYNSPLHF. CDR3 in DNA: TGTGCCAGCAGGCATCAGAGGTCATATAATTCACCCCTCCACTTT.

The rearrangement uses TRBV2 and TRBJ2-7; either TRBD1 or TRBD2 may fit D (6 bases each). Germline CDR1 is SNHLY and CDR2 is FYNNEI. The CDR3 has 14 amino acids. Trimming took 3 bases from V and 7 from J, leaving 16 bases between them. The CDR3 loop is CASSETSRGLEQYF. The DNA of the CDR3 is TGTGCCAGCAGTGAGACCAGCAGGGGACTGGAGCAGTACTTC.

The chain combines TRBV10-2 with TRBJ1-1, with 7 positions matching TRBD1. The germline V gene encodes CDR1 WSHSY and CDR2 SAAADI. V was pared by 6 bases and J by 2 bases, with 6 bases of the junction left unmatched. The CDR3 runs 14 residues. The CDR3 region is CASSQQGINTEAFF. CDR3 DNA sequence: TGCGCCAGCAGCCAACAGGGGATTAACACTGAAGCTTTCTTT.

The sample holds a few counts of this clone. The genes are TRBV6-5 and TRBJ1-2; possible D gene TRBD1, 5 bases. Per the germline V gene, CDR1 is MNHEY and CDR2 is SVGAGI. V was clipped by 5 bases and J by 4 bases, with 14 bases between them. The CDR3 has 14 amino acids. This CDR3 reads CASSQSRAPYGYTF. In DNA, the CDR3 is TGTGCCAGCAGTCAGTCCAGGGCCCCCTATGGCTACACCTTC.

The chain joins TRBV28 to TRBJ2-2, with D hard to call. The germline gives CDR1 MDHEN, CDR2 SYDVKM. The CDR3 sequence is 15 residues long. The V and J ends lost 5 bases and 4 bases respectively, with 14 bases between them. The CDR3 is CASSPRKGSTGELFF. The CDR3, as DNA: TGTGCCAGCAGTCCGCGAAAGGGTAGCACCGGGGAGCTGTTTTTT.

The V and J genes are TRBV25-1 and TRBJ1-1, with 7 bases aligning to TRBD1. Germline CDR1 MGHDK, CDR2 SYGVNS. The CDR3 consists of 16 residues. V shed 4 bases, J shed 1 base, and the junction held 9 bases outside the gene matches. The CDR3 reads CASSGKGAGRNTEAFF. In DNA form, the CDR3 reads TGTGCCAGCAGTGGGAAGGGGGCCGGGAGGAACACTGAAGCTTTCTTT.

This chain uses TRBV7-3 with TRBJ2-3; no reliable D call. The germline CDR1 and CDR2 sequences are SGHTA and FQGTGA. The V gene lost 1 base and the J gene lost 5 bases, with 7 bases spanning the gap. The CDR3 consists of 13 residues. The CDR3 DNA follows: TGTGCCAGCAGCTTAAAGGGCATAGATACGCAGTATTTT. This codes for CASSLKGIDTQYF.

This clone was recorded a few times. The chain joins TRBV5-1 to TRBJ1-4; weak D call: TRBD1 (5 bases). Germline V gene data show CDR1 as SGHRS and CDR2 as YFSETQ. This CDR3 spans 15 amino acids. V was clipped by 5 bases and J by 4 bases, with 15 bases between them. CDR3 bases: TGCGCCAGCAGGGAACAGGTCGGGCATAATGAAAAACTGTTTTTT. Its translation: CASREQVGHNEKLFF.

This chain links TRBV11-3 with TRBJ2-1; tentative D call: TRBD2 (5 bases). The V gene lost 5 bases and the J gene lost 10 bases, with 15 bases spanning the gap. Per the germline V gene, CDR1 is SGHNT and CDR2 is YENEEA. The length of the CDR3 is 13 residues. The chain's CDR3 is CASSVPGGEEQFF. The CDR3, as DNA: TGTGCCAGCAGCGTTCCAGGAGGAGAGGAGCAGTTCTTC.

The CDR3 DNA sequence: TGTGCCAGCAGCCTCTTGGTGCAGCCTAACACTGAAGCTTTCTTT. Its protein is CASSLLVQPNTEAFF. The V gene is TRBV2, the J gene TRBJ1-1, with D unresolved. Per germline, CDR1 SNHLY and CDR2 FYNNEI. The CDR3 totals 15 residues. V was pared by 6 bases and J by 2 bases, with 16 bases between.

The chain joins TRBV18 to TRBJ1-5; D not resolved. The CDR3 covers 14 residues. The V end was cut by 3 bases, the J end by 10 bases, with 16 bases between. Germline values: CDR1 KGHSH, CDR2 LQKENI. The CDR3 DNA follows: TGTGCCAGCTCACCGAGTCCCCCTGAAATTCCCCAGCATTTT. Protein product: CASSPSPPEIPQHF. Full variable domain (rest looked up from reference TRBV18 and TRBJ1-5): NAGVMQNPRHLVRRRGQEARLRCSPMKGHSHVYWYRQLPEEGLKFMVYLQKENIIDESGMPKERFSAEFPKEGPSILRIQQVVRGDSAAYFCASSPSPPEIPQHFGDGTRLSIL.

The chain carries TRBV2 and TRBJ2-1; 10 bases line up with TRBD1. Germline CDR1 reads SNHLY; CDR2 reads FYNNEI. The CDR3 sequence is 14 residues long. V lost 7 bases and J lost 7; bases outside the gene matches: 7. CDR3 DNA sequence: TGTGCCAGCACTCGAGGGGACAGGGGTAATGAGCAGTTCTTC. The encoded protein is CASTRGDRGNEQFF.

The CDR3 DNA sequence: TGTGCCAGTAGTATAGGGCTCAGGAATGAGCAGTTCTTC. Protein sequence: CASSIGLRNEQFF. V usage is TRBV19 and J usage is TRBJ2-1, with no clear D. Trimming took 1 base from V and 7 from J, leaving 8 bases between them. The CDR3 contains 13 residues. The germline V gene encodes CDR1 LNHDA and CDR2 SQIVND (reference sequence).

This clone was seen more than once but under ten times. This chain links TRBV7-9 with TRBJ1-6; D gene ambiguous. The CDR3 contains 18 residues. Germline V gene sequence: CDR1 SEHNR, CDR2 FQNEAQ (reference sequence). The V and J ends lost 1 base and 0 bases respectively, with 13 bases between them. The CDR3 here is CASSLERVTSSYNSPLHF. Here the CDR3 DNA reads TGTGCCAGCAGCTTAGAGCGTGTTACGAGCTCCTATAATTCACCCCTCCACTTT.

The J gene is TRBJ2-5, the V gene TRBV5-4, with 12 bases that match TRBD2. Germline loops: CDR1 SGHNT, CDR2 YYREEE (reference sequence). The CDR3 extends over 16 amino acids. V lost 1 base, J lost 1 base, and 2 bases stayed unmatched. In DNA, the CDR3 is TGTGCCAGCAGCTTGAGACTAGCGGGGGCCCAAGAGACCCAGTACTTC. Its translation is CASSLRLAGAQETQYF.

A note on this clone: This sample also contains other DNA sequences that code for the same CDR3. The gene calls are TRBV9 and TRBJ2-5; D is undetermined. Germline V gene data show CDR1 as SGDLS and CDR2 as YYNGEE. Trimming removed 0 bases at V and 5 bases at J, with 8 bases between. The CDR3 is 13 residues long. CDR3 in amino acids: CASSVEGRETQYF. The CDR3 region has the DNA TGTGCCAGCAGCGTAGAAGGGCGGGAGACCCAGTACTTC.

The rearrangement links TRBV19 to TRBJ2-7, with TRBD1 matching over 9 bases. The V gene's germline CDR1 is LNHDA and CDR2 SQIVND (reference sequence). Trimming at V came to 6 bases and at J to 4 bases, leaving 10 bases not matched to a gene. The length of the CDR3 is 15 residues. The DNA for the CDR3 is TGTGCCAGTAGCGAAGCCGGGACAGGGCCTTACGAGCAGTACTTC. Residues: CASSEAGTGPYEQYF. The variable domain in full, with the rest retrieved from reference TRBV19 and TRBJ2-7, is DGGITQSPKYLFRKEGQNVTLSCEQNLNHDAMYWYRQDPGQGLRLIYYSQIVNDFQKGDIAEGYSVSREKKESFPLTVTSAQKNPTAFYLCASSEAGTGPYEQYFGPGTRLTVT.

The rearrangement uses TRBV27 and TRBJ1-1, with 8 bases lining up with TRBD1. J was trimmed by 4 bases and V by 5 bases; bases with no gene match: 6. The CDR3 has 14 amino acids. Germline CDR1 reads MNHEY; CDR2 reads SMNVEV (reference sequence). In DNA, the CDR3 is TGTGCCAGCAGTCAAAGGGACAGGAGCACTGAAGCTTTCTTT. Residues: CASSQRDRSTEAFF.

This chain connects TRBV29-1 to TRBJ2-5; 11 bases align to TRBD2. The CDR3 totals 15 residues. Germline CDR1 SQVTM, CDR2 ANQGSEA. V shed 3 bases, J shed 5 bases, and the junction held 8 bases outside the gene matches. The chain's CDR3 is CSVDGSGGAVETQYF. The CDR3 coding sequence is TGCAGCGTTGACGGTAGCGGGGGGGCCGTGGAGACCCAGTACTTC.

This clone was counted between two and nine times. The chain joins TRBV11-2 to TRBJ1-6, with 7 bases fitting TRBD1. This CDR3 is built from 14 residues. Germline V gene data show CDR1 as SGHAT and CDR2 as FQNNGV. The trim removed 4 bases at V and 10 bases at J, leaving 7 bases unmatched. In DNA, the CDR3 is TGTGCCAGCAGCTACGTACAGGGGACGTCACCCCTCCACTTT. Its translation is CASSYVQGTSPLHF.